These 5 T cell receptor beta chains originate from one sample sequenced in a study of metastatic and nonmetastatic thyroid tumors. Thyroid surgery was preceded by no treatment in any patient. TCRdb re-called clones via MiXCR from the PCR reads. The sample holds 35,000 to 50,000 clones, approximately 24% seen once. The sample taken for sequencing was tumor tissue. These receptors were collected from a female donor with papillary thyroid cancer or a benign thyroid nodule (not recorded which). Some clones in this sample may be carry-over from other donors' samples.

In this sample, this clone turned up many times. The V and J genes are TRBV6-1 and TRBJ2-5; D is unclear. Trimming removed 5 bases at V and 2 bases at J, with 12 bases between. This CDR3 is built from 14 residues. Per the germline V gene, CDR1 is MNHNS and CDR2 is SASEGT. The CDR3 DNA is TGTGCCAGCAGTTCGGCCGACCAGCAAGAGACCCAGTACTTC. Encoded protein: CASSSADQQETQYF.

The chain recombines TRBV3-1 with TRBJ2-7; TRBD1 or TRBD2 may be the D gene (5 bases each). The germline V gene encodes CDR1 LGHDT and CDR2 YNNKEL (reference sequence). V was pared by 4 bases and J by 6 bases, with 19 bases between. The CDR3 length is 15 residues. CDR3 protein: CASSPPGLGVVEQYF. CDR3 bases: TGTGCCAGCAGCCCACCAGGGTTGGGAGTAGTCGAGCAGTACTTC.

This clone was recorded many times. The V call is TRBV12-3 or TRBV12-4, the J call TRBJ2-5; D may be TRBD1 (5 bases). CDR3 length: 16 amino acids. V was trimmed by 5 bases and J by 0 bases, leaving 16 bases between them. CDR3 loop: CASSPPRVAYQETQYF. The DNA for the CDR3 is TGTGCCAGCAGTCCCCCCAGGGTAGCTTACCAAGAGACCCAGTACTTC.

This chain uses TRBV28 with TRBJ1-6; TRBD1 is a possible D gene (6 bases). With 8 bases removed from V and 12 bases from J, the gap between germline ends came to 14 bases. From germline, CDR1 is MDHEN and CDR2 SYDVKM. The CDR3 covers 12 residues. The DNA of the CDR3 is TGTGCCAGCGGGGCAGGGGTTCGACCCCTCCACTTT. It encodes CASGAGVRPLHF.

The chain employs TRBV5-1 and TRBJ1-1, with 7 bases fitting TRBD1. The germline CDR1 and CDR2 sequences are SGHRS and YFSETQ. The CDR3 sequence is 14 residues long. The V gene end was trimmed by 4 bases and the J gene end by 1 base; junction bases not matched to a gene: 4. The CDR3 DNA reads as TGCGCCAGCAGCACTGGACAGGCGAACACTGAAGCTTTCTTT. Its translation is CASSTGQANTEAFF.